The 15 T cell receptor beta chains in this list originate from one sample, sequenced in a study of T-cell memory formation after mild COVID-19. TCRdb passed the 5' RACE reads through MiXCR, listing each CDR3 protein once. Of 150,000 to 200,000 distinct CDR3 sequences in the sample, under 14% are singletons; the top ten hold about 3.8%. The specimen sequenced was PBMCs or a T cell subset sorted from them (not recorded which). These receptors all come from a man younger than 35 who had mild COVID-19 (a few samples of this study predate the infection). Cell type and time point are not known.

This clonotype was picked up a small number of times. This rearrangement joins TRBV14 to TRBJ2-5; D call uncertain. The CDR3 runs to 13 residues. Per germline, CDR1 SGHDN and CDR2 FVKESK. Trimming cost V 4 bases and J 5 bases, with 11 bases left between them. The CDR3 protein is CASSPRMRETQYF. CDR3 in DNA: TGTGCCAGCAGCCCAAGGATGCGGGAGACCCAGTACTTC.

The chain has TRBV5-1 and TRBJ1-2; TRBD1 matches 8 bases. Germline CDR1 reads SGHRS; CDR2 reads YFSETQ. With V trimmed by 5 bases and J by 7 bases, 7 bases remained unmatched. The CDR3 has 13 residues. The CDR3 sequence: CASRDRGDSGYTF. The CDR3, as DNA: TGCGCCAGCAGAGACAGGGGTGATAGTGGCTACACCTTC.

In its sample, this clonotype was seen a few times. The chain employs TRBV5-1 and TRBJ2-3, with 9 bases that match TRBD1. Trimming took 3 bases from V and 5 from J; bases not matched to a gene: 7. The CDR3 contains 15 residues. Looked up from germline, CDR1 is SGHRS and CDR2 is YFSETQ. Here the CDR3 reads CASSSTGGRRDTQYF. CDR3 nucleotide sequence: TGCGCCAGCAGCTCAACAGGGGGCAGGAGAGATACGCAGTATTTT.

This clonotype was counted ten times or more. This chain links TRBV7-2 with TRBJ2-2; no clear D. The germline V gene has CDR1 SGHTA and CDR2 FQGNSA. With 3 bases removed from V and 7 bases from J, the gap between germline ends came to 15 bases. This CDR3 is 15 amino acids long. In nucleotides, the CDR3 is TGTGCCAGCAGCTTGTCTTTGACATTCTACGGGGAGCTGTTTTTT. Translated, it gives CASSLSLTFYGELFF.

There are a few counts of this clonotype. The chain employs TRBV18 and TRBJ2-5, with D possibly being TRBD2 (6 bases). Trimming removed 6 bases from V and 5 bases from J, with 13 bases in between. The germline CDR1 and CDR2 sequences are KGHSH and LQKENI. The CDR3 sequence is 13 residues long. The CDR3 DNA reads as TGTGCCAGCTCTGGAGGGGATCGGGAGACCCAGTACTTC. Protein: CASSGGDRETQYF.

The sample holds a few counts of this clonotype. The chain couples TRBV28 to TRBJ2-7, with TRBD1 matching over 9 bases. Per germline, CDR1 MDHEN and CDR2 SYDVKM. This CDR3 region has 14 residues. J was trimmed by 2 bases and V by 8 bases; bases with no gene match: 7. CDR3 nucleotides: TGTGCCAGCTCCGGACAGGGGAGAACCTACGAGCAGTACGTC. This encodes CASSGQGRTYEQYV.

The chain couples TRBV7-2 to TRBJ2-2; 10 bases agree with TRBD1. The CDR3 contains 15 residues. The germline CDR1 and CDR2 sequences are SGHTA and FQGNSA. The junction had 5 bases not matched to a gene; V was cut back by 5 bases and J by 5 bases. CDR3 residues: CASSPDRGRTGELFF. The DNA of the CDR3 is TGTGCCAGCAGCCCCGACAGGGGGCGGACCGGGGAGCTGTTTTTT. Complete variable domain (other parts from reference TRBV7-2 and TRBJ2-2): GAGVSQSPSNKVTEKGKDVELRCDPISGHTALYWYRQSLGQGLEFLIYFQGNSAPDKSGLPSDRFSAERTGGSVSTLTIQRTQQEDSAVYLCASSPDRGRTGELFFGEGSRLTVL.

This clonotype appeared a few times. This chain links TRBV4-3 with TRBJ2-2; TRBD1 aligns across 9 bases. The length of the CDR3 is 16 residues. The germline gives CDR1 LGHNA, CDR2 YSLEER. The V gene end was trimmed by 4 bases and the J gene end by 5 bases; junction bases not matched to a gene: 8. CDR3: CASSLFPGQGTGELFF. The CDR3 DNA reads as TGCGCCAGCAGCCTTTTCCCGGGACAGGGAACCGGGGAGCTGTTTTTT.

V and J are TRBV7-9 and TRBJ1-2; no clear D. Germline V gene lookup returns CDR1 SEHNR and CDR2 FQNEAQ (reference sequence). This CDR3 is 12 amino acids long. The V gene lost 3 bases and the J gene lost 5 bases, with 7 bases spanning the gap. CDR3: CASSFTDYGYTF. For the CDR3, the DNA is TGTGCCAGCAGCTTCACCGATTATGGCTACACCTTC.

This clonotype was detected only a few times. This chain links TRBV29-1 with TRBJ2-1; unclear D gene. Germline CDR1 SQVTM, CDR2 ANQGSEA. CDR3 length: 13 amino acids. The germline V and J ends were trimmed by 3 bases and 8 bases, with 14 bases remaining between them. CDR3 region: CSVEGFYSDEQFF. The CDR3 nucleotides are TGCAGCGTTGAGGGCTTCTATTCCGATGAGCAGTTCTTC.

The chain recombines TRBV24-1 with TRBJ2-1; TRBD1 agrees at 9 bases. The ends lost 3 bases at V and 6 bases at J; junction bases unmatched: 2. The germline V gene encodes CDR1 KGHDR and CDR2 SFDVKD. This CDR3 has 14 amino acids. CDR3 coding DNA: TGTGCCACCAGTGATGTGGACAGGGGCAATGAGCAGTTCTTC. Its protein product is CATSDVDRGNEQFF.

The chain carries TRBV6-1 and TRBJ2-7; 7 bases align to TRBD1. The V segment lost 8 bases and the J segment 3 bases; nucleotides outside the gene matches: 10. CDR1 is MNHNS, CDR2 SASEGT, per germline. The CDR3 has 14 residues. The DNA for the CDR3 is TGTGCCAGCGCCTTCCGGGACAGATTCTACGAGCAGTACGTC. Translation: CASAFRDRFYEQYV.

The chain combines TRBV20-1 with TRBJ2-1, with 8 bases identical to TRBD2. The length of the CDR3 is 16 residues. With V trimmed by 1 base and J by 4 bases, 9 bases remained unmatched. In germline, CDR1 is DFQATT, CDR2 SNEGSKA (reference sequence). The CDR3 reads CSARGGAERGYNEQFF. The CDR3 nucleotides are TGCAGTGCTAGAGGGGGAGCGGAGCGGGGGTACAATGAGCAGTTCTTC.

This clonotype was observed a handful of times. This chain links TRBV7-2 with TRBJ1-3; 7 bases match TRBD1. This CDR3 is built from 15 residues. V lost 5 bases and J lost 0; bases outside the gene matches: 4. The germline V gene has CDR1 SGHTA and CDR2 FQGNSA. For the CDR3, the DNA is TGTGCCAGCAGCACAACAGGGGTCTCTGGAAACACCATATATTTT. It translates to CASSTTGVSGNTIYF.

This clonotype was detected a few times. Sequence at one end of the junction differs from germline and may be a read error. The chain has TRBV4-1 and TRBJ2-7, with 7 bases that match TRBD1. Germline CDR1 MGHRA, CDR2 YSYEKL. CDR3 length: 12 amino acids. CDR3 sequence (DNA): TGCGCCAGCAGCTTAGCAGGGGGAAGGATGGACTTC. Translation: CASSLAGGRMDF.